This T cell receptor (beta chain) was captured in a study of early T cells in non-severe SARS-CoV-2 infection. The overall study: Unsorted whole-blood RNA was sequenced in bulk, leaving chains unpaired.

TCRdb re-analysed the 5' RACE reads in MiXCR, keeping a single row per CDR3 protein. The sample consists of tens of thousands of distinct CDR3 sequences, 10% to 15% of them appearing once. The sequence was obtained from an adult who was a healthcare worker with PCR-confirmed SARS-CoV-2 infection or an uninfected control (not recorded which). The source material was whole blood.

This CDR3 reads CASSETGGETQYF. In nucleotides, the CDR3 is TGTGCCAGCAGTGAGACAGGGGGGGAGACCCAGTACTTC. J is TRBJ2-5 and V is TRBV6-5; 9 nucleotides align to TRBD1. Unmatched junction bases numbered 3, after V lost 5 bases and J lost 5 bases. Germline CDR1 and CDR2: MNHEY and SVGAGI. This CDR3 is built from 13 residues.